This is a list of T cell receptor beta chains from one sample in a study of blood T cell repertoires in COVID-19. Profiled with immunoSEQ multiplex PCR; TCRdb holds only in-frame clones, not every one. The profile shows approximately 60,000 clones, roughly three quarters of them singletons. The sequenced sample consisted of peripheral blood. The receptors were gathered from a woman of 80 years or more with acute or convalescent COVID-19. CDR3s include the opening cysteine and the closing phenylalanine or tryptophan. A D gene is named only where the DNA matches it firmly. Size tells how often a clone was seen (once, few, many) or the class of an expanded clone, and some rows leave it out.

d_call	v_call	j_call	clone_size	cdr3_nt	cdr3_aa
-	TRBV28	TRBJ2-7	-	TGTGCCAGCAGCCCCCGGGGGAGGTGGTCCTACGAGCAGTACTTC	CASSPRGRWSYEQYF
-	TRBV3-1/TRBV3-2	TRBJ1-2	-	TGTGCCAGCAGCCAACTCCCCAGGCCAGCTAACTATGGCTACACCTTC	CASSQLPRPANYGYTF
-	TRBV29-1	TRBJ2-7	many	TGCAGCGTTGGAGGACAGCCCATAACCGAGCAGTACTTC	CSVGGQPITEQYF
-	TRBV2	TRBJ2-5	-	TGTGCCAGCAGTGTAGAGGAGAAAGAGACCCAGTACTTC	CASSVEEKETQYF
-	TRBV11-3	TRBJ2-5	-	TGTGCCAGCAGCTTCACAGGGGGGGGAGAGACCCAGTACTTC	CASSFTGGGETQYF
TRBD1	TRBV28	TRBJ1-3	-	TGTGCCAGCAAAAATCAGGGGGCTTATGGAAACACCATATATTTT	CASKNQGAYGNTIYF
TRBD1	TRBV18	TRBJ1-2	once	TGTGCCAGCTCACCATCGGCTCAGGGGGGTGGCTACACCTTC	CASSPSAQGGGYTF
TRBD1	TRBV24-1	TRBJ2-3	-	TGTGCCACCAGGGGACAGGGGTCAGATACGCAGTATTTT	CATRGQGSDTQYF
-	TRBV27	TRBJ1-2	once	TGTGCCAGCAGTTTCCCAGGAGGCAATGGCTACACCTTC	CASSFPGGNGYTF
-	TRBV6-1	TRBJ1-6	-	TGTGCCAGCAGTCAGGACTTTACCTCGGCACCCCTCCACTTT	CASSQDFTSAPLHF
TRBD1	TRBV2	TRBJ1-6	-	TGTGCCAGCACCGGGGCAGGGGGAGGAAATTCACCCCTCCACTTT	CASTGAGGGNSPLHF